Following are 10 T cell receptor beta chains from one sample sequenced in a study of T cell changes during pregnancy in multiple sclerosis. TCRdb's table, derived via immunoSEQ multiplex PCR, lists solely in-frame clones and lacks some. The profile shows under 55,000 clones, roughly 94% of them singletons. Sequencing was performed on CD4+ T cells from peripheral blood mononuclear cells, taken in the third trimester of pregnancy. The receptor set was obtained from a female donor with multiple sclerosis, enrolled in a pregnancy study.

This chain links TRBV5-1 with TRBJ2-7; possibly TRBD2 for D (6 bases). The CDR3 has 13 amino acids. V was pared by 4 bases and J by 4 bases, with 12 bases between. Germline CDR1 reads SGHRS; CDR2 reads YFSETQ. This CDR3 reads CASSTGTLYEQYF. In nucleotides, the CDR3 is TGCGCCAGCAGCACCGGGACTCTTTACGAGCAGTACTTC.

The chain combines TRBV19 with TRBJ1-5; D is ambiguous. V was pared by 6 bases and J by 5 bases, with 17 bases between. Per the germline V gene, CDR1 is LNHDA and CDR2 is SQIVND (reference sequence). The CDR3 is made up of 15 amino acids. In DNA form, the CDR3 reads TGTGCCAGTAGGCCCCGGGCAGGCGGGCATCAGCCCCAGCATTTT. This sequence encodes CASRPRAGGHQPQHF.

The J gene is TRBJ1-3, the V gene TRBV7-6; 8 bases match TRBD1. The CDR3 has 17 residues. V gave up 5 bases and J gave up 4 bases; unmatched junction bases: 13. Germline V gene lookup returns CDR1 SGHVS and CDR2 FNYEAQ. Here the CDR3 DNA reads TGTGCCAGCAGCGCCAGACAGGGGTCCGCTGCCGGAAACACCATATATTTT. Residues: CASSARQGSAAGNTIYF.

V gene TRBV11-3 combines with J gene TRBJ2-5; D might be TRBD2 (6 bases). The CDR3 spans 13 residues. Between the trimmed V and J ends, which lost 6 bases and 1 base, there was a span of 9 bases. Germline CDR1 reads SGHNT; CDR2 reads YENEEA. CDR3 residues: CASRDSGQETQYF. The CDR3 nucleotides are TGTGCCAGCAGGGATAGCGGCCAAGAGACCCAGTACTTC.

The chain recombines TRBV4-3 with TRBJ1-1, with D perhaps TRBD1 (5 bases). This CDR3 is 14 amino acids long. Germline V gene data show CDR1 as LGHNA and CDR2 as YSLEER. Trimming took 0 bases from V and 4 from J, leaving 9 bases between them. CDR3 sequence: CASSQDRVSTEAFF. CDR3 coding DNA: TGCGCCAGCAGCCAAGACAGGGTTAGCACTGAAGCTTTCTTT.

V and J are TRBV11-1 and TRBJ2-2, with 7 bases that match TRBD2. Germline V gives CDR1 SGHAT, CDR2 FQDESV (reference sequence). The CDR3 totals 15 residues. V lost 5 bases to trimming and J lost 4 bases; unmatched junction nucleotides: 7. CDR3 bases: TGTGCCAGCAGCCCGAGCGGGGTGCCCACCGGGGAGCTGTTTTTT. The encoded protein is CASSPSGVPTGELFF.

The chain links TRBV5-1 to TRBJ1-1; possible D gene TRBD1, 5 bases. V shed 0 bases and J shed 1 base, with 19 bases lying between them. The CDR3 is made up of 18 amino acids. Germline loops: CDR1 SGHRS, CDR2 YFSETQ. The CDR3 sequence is CASSLGGGFTWENTEAFF. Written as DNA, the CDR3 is TGCGCCAGCAGCTTGGGCGGGGGATTCACATGGGAGAACACTGAAGCTTTCTTT.

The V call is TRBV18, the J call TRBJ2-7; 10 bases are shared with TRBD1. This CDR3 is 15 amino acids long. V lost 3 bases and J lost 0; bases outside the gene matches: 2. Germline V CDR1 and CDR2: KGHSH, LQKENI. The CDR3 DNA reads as TGTGCCAGCTCACCCGGACAGGGGGTCTCCTACGAGCAGTACTTC. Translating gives CASSPGQGVSYEQYF. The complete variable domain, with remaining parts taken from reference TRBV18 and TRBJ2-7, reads NAGVMQNPRHLVRRRGQEARLRCSPMKGHSHVYWYRQLPEEGLKFMVYLQKENIIDESGMPKERFSAEFPKEGPSILRIQQVVRGDSAAYFCASSPGQGVSYEQYFGPGTRLTVT.

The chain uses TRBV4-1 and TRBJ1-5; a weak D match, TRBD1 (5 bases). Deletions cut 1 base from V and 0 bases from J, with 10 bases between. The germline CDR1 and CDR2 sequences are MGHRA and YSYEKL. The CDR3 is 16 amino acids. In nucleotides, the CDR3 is TGCGCCAGCAGCCAAGGGATCCAGGGTAGCAATCAGCCCCAGCATTTT. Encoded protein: CASSQGIQGSNQPQHF.

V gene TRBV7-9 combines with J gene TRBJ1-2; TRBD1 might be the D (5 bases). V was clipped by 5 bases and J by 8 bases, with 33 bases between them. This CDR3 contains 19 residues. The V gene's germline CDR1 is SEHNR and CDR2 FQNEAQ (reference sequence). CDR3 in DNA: TGTGCCAGCAGCGAAATGATCCAGGGAATCCAACCAAACCTGGGGGGCTACACCTTC. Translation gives CASSEMIQGIQPNLGGYTF.